This passage covers 10 T cell receptor beta chains from one sample sequenced in a study of blood T cell repertoires in COVID-19. Clones were sequenced by immunoSEQ multiplex PCR, and TCRdb holds only the in-frame ones, with some missing. The sample includes roughly 22,000 clones, roughly 77% of them seen just once. The source material was peripheral blood. Every receptor here comes from a woman in her 70s with COVID-19, enrolled during active disease.

The gene calls are TRBV7-8 and TRBJ1-1; weak D call: TRBD1 (5 bases). The CDR3 totals 13 residues. From germline, CDR1 is SGHVS and CDR2 FQNEAQ. Between the trimmed V and J ends, which lost 5 bases and 4 bases, there was a span of 11 bases. The CDR3 region is CASSPRASTEAFF. Written as DNA, the CDR3 is TGTGCCAGCAGCCCCAGGGCCTCCACTGAAGCTTTCTTT.

The chain links TRBV6-2 or TRBV6-3 to TRBJ1-5; the D gene is possibly TRBD1 (5 bases). V was shortened by 5 bases and J by 0 bases, with 14 bases between the two germline ends. The CDR3 is made up of 16 amino acids. CDR1 and CDR2 (germline): MNHEY, SVGEGT. This chain's CDR3 is CASSHHSRVSNQPQHF. The CDR3 DNA sequence: TGTGCCAGCAGTCACCACTCCAGGGTTAGCAATCAGCCCCAGCATTTT.

The genes are TRBV7-2 and TRBJ1-6; D not resolved. V was pared by 1 base and J by 5 bases, with 18 bases between. CDR1 and CDR2 from the germline V gene are SGHTA and FQGNSA. The length of the CDR3 is 18 residues. CDR3 loop: CASSLGAWGAADNSPLHF. The DNA for the CDR3 is TGTGCCAGCAGCTTAGGGGCTTGGGGAGCCGCCGATAATTCACCCCTCCACTTT.

The genes are TRBV4-3 and TRBJ2-1, with a possible D match to TRBD2 (6 bases). The V gene lost 0 bases and the J gene lost 6 bases, with 15 bases spanning the gap. The CDR3 is 16 amino acids. Germline lookup yields CDR1 LGHNA and CDR2 YSLEER. CDR3 protein: CASSQEAGNAPNEQFF. In DNA form, the CDR3 reads TGCGCCAGCAGCCAAGAGGCGGGGAATGCCCCCAATGAGCAGTTCTTC.

This chain uses TRBV5-4 with TRBJ1-6; TRBD1 matches 11 bases. With 5 bases clipped from V and 6 bases from J, the junction kept 10 bases outside the gene matches. CDR1 and CDR2 from the germline V gene are SGHNT and YYREEE (reference sequence). This CDR3 has 17 amino acids. CDR3 bases: TGTGCCAGCAGGGCGGACAGGGGGCCGGGTGGTAATTCACCCCTCCACTTT. It yields the protein CASRADRGPGGNSPLHF.

The chain recombines TRBV6-5 with TRBJ1-6, with TRBD1 matching 10 bases. Germline V gene sequence: CDR1 MNHEY, CDR2 SVGAGI. The CDR3 is made up of 14 amino acids. V shed 6 bases and J 7 bases; nucleotides not matched to a gene: 3. The CDR3 nucleotides read TGTGCCAGCAGCGGACAGGGGGTGAATTCACCCCTCCACTTT. Translated, it gives CASSGQGVNSPLHF.

This sequence joins TRBV6-1 and TRBJ1-3; 7 positions match TRBD1. This CDR3 region has 15 residues. Germline lookup yields CDR1 MNHNS and CDR2 SASEGT. After removal of 2 bases from V and 3 bases from J, the junction contained 4 bases not matched to a gene. Here the CDR3 DNA reads TGTGCCAGCAGTGAAAGAGGGGGCGGTGGAAACACCATATATTTT. Its protein product is CASSERGGGGNTIYF.

V and J are TRBV5-6 and TRBJ1-2, with 9 bases lining up with TRBD1. Looked up from germline, CDR1 is SGHDT and CDR2 is YYEEEE. The V gene end was trimmed by 4 bases and the J gene end by 4 bases; junction bases not matched to a gene: 5. The CDR3 loop spans 14 amino acids. The CDR3 nucleotides are TGTGCCAGCAGCCAAACAGGGGGCGGCTATGGCTACACCTTC. Protein sequence: CASSQTGGGYGYTF. The full variable domain, rest sourced from reference TRBV5-6 and TRBJ1-2, is DAGVTQSPTHLIKTRGQQVTLRCSPKSGHDTVSWYQQALGQGPQFIFQYYEEEERQRGNFPDRFSGHQFPNYSSELNVNALLLGDSALYLCASSQTGGGYGYTFGSGTRLTVV.

This clone was seen only once. The J gene is TRBJ2-4, the V gene TRBV7-2, with 10 bases that match TRBD1. This CDR3 comprises 15 residues. V was clipped by 1 base and J by 6 bases; unmatched bases: 3. Germline lookup yields CDR1 SGHTA and CDR2 FQGNSA. The CDR3 here is CASSLGGQGGNIQYF. The CDR3 DNA sequence: TGTGCCAGCAGCTTAGGAGGACAGGGGGGAAACATTCAGTACTTC.

The CDR3, as DNA: TGTGCCAGCAGCTTAGCGGGAGGGCCTGTAGATACGCAGTATTTT. Amino acid sequence: CASSLAGGPVDTQYF. The chain employs TRBV7-9 and TRBJ2-3, with 7 bases matching TRBD2. CDR3 size: 15 residues. The germline V gene has CDR1 SEHNR and CDR2 FQNEAQ (reference sequence). V lost 0 bases, J lost 5 bases, and 5 bases stayed unmatched.